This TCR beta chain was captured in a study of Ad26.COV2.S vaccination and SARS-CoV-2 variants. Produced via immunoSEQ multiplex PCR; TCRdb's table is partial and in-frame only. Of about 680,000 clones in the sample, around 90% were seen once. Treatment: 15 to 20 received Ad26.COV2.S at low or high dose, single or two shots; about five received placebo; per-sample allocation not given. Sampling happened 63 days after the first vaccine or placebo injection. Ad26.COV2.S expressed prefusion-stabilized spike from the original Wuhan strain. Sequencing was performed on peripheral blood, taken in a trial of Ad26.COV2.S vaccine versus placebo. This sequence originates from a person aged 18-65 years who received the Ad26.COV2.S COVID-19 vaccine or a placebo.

CDR3 region: CASRGFTEDTQYF. CDR3 nucleotide sequence: TGTGCCAGCCGGGGCTTTACGGAAGATACGCAGTATTTT. This chain links TRBV7-2 with TRBJ2-3; perhaps D is TRBD1 or TRBD2 (5 bases each). Trimming took 8 bases from V and 5 from J, leaving 14 bases between them. The CDR3 has 13 residues. From germline, CDR1 is SGHTA and CDR2 FQGNSA.